A selection of T cell receptor beta chains follows, all from one sample in a study of shared clonotypes between healthy human individuals. Sequencing was performed with immunoSEQ multiplex PCR; in TCRdb, only in-frame clones are kept and a portion is missing. The sample carries fewer than 1.8 million clones, about 98.5% recorded once. Sequenced material: naive CD4+ T cells sorted from blood. All receptors derive from a man between 25 and 39 years old in good health. Each CDR3 is given with its conserved first and last residue. Each record gives: clone size, D gene, J gene, V gene, CDR3 DNA, CDR3 protein. D genes are given only for firm matches. Size is omitted from some rows. Given values are once, few, many or a class for expanded clones.

clone size: NA; D gene: NA; J gene: TRBJ2-3; V gene: TRBV5-1; CDR3 DNA: TGCGCCAGCAGCTTGGGTGGTTGGAGCACAGATACGCAGTATTTT; CDR3 protein: CASSLGGWSTDTQYF
clone size: NA; D gene: TRBD1; J gene: TRBJ2-5; V gene: TRBV10-3; CDR3 DNA: TGTGCCACCACATACCGGGACAGGGCACAAGAGACCCAGTACTTC; CDR3 protein: CATTYRDRAQETQYF
clone size: NA; D gene: NA; J gene: TRBJ2-1; V gene: TRBV6-1; CDR3 DNA: TGTGCCAGCAGTGTCGCCCCCGAGGATGAGCAGTTCTTC; CDR3 protein: CASSVAPEDEQFF
clone size: NA; D gene: TRBD2; J gene: TRBJ2-1; V gene: TRBV9; CDR3 DNA: TGTGCCAGCAGCGTAGAGTTGCGGGGGGAGCAGTTCTTC; CDR3 protein: CASSVELRGEQFF
clone size: once; D gene: NA; J gene: TRBJ2-7; V gene: TRBV28; CDR3 DNA: TGTGCCAGCAGTTTCCTGTCGGGATCCTACGAGCAGTACTTC; CDR3 protein: CASSFLSGSYEQYF
clone size: NA; D gene: NA; J gene: TRBJ2-2; V gene: TRBV28; CDR3 DNA: TGTGCCAGCAGTCCCCTCCGCTGGGAGAACACCGGGGAGCTGTTTTTT; CDR3 protein: CASSPLRWENTGELFF
clone size: once; D gene: NA; J gene: TRBJ2-7; V gene: TRBV10-3; CDR3 DNA: TGTGCCATCGGGCAGTCGACTTACGAGCAGTACTTC; CDR3 protein: CAIGQSTYEQYF
clone size: NA; D gene: TRBD2; J gene: TRBJ2-7; V gene: TRBV27; CDR3 DNA: TGTGCCAGCAGTTCCCCCTCCGAGCGGGGGGTCTACGAGCAGTACTTC; CDR3 protein: CASSSPSERGVYEQYF
clone size: NA; D gene: NA; J gene: TRBJ2-1; V gene: TRBV5-1; CDR3 DNA: TGCGCCAGCAGCTTGAGTCAGGGCATTTACAATGAGCAGTTCTTC; CDR3 protein: CASSLSQGIYNEQFF
clone size: NA; D gene: NA; J gene: TRBJ1-5; V gene: TRBV10-3; CDR3 DNA: TGTGCCATCAGTGAGGGTAATCAGCCCCAGCATTTT; CDR3 protein: CAISEGNQPQHF
clone size: NA; D gene: NA; J gene: TRBJ1-1; V gene: TRBV5-1; CDR3 DNA: TGCGCCAGCAGCTACGGGACCCTAGGCAACACTGAAGCTTTCTTT; CDR3 protein: CASSYGTLGNTEAFF
clone size: NA; D gene: TRBD2; J gene: TRBJ2-5; V gene: TRBV29-1; CDR3 DNA: TGCAGCGTTTTACCGGGACTAGGGACCCAAGAGACCCAGTACTTC; CDR3 protein: CSVLPGLGTQETQYF
clone size: NA; D gene: TRBD2; J gene: TRBJ2-7; V gene: TRBV28; CDR3 DNA: TGTGCCAGCAGTTTACGGGTAGCGGGAGGCTCCGAGCAGTACTTC; CDR3 protein: CASSLRVAGGSEQYF
clone size: NA; D gene: TRBD2; J gene: TRBJ2-3; V gene: TRBV5-1; CDR3 DNA: TGCGCCAGCAGCAGGAGCGGGGTTAGCACAGATACGCAGTATTTT; CDR3 protein: CASSRSGVSTDTQYF
clone size: NA; D gene: NA; J gene: TRBJ2-4; V gene: TRBV28; CDR3 DNA: TGTGCCAGCAGTTTCAGAGGAAACATTCAGTACTTC; CDR3 protein: CASSFRGNIQYF
clone size: NA; D gene: NA; J gene: TRBJ2-5; V gene: TRBV6-5; CDR3 DNA: TGTGCCAGCGGCCGGGACACTCAAGAGACCCAGTACTTC; CDR3 protein: CASGRDTQETQYF
clone size: NA; D gene: NA; J gene: TRBJ2-3; V gene: TRBV6-1; CDR3 DNA: TGTGCCAGCAGTGAAGGACCCTCTAGTAGAACGCAGTATTTT; CDR3 protein: CASSEGPSSRTQYF
clone size: NA; D gene: NA; J gene: TRBJ1-2; V gene: TRBV10-3; CDR3 DNA: TGTGCCATCAGTGTTTCGTGGGGCGGCGAGGGTAACTATGGCTACACCTTC; CDR3 protein: CAISVSWGGEGNYGYTF
clone size: NA; D gene: TRBD2; J gene: TRBJ2-3; V gene: TRBV5-1; CDR3 DNA: TGCGCCAGCAGCTTGGGCCTAGCGGGAGGTGCAGATACGCAGTATTTT; CDR3 protein: CASSLGLAGGADTQYF
clone size: NA; D gene: NA; J gene: TRBJ2-7; V gene: TRBV18; CDR3 DNA: TGTGCCAGCTCACCAATCAGGAGGGGGCAGAAAGACTACGAGCAGTACTTC; CDR3 protein: CASSPIRRGQKDYEQYF
clone size: NA; D gene: NA; J gene: TRBJ1-1; V gene: TRBV29-1; CDR3 DNA: TGCAGCGTTGAGACAGGAACTGAAGCTTTCTTT; CDR3 protein: CSVETGTEAFF
clone size: NA; D gene: TRBD2; J gene: TRBJ2-1; V gene: TRBV7-9; CDR3 DNA: TGTGCCAGCAGCTCCCCGGGGGGGGCTTACAATGAGCAGTTCTTC; CDR3 protein: CASSSPGGAYNEQFF
clone size: NA; D gene: NA; J gene: TRBJ2-7; V gene: TRBV7-9; CDR3 DNA: TGTGCCAGCAGCTTCTCGTTGGAGAGCTACGAGCAGTACTTC; CDR3 protein: CASSFSLESYEQYF
clone size: NA; D gene: TRBD1; J gene: TRBJ1-2; V gene: TRBV5-1; CDR3 DNA: TGCGCCAGCAGCTTGGCTTCGGGACAGAACTATGGCTACACCTTC; CDR3 protein: CASSLASGQNYGYTF
clone size: NA; D gene: NA; J gene: TRBJ1-3; V gene: TRBV7-9; CDR3 DNA: TGTGCCAGCAGCTTACAGACAGTTGGAAACACCATATATTTT; CDR3 protein: CASSLQTVGNTIYF
clone size: NA; D gene: NA; J gene: TRBJ2-1; V gene: TRBV5-6; CDR3 DNA: TGTGCCAGCAGCTGGCAGACAGGAGACTACAATGAGCAGTTCTTC; CDR3 protein: CASSWQTGDYNEQFF
clone size: once; D gene: NA; J gene: TRBJ2-5; V gene: TRBV9; CDR3 DNA: TGTGCCAGCAGCGTAGGGATAGTCGTCGGGACCCAGTACTTC; CDR3 protein: CASSVGIVVGTQYF
clone size: NA; D gene: TRBD2; J gene: TRBJ2-5; V gene: TRBV9; CDR3 DNA: TGTGCCAGCAACCGACTAGCGGGGGACCAAGAGACCCAGTACTTC; CDR3 protein: CASNRLAGDQETQYF
clone size: NA; D gene: NA; J gene: TRBJ2-5; V gene: TRBV5-8; CDR3 DNA: TGTGCCAGCAGCACCGGGGGGACAGGCCGCCCCTCGGAGACCCAGTACTTC; CDR3 protein: CASSTGGTGRPSETQYF
clone size: NA; D gene: NA; J gene: TRBJ2-1; V gene: TRBV2; CDR3 DNA: TGTGCCAACGAGGGGCGGGTGGCTGAGCAGTTCTTC; CDR3 protein: CANEGRVAEQFF
clone size: NA; D gene: NA; J gene: TRBJ2-5; V gene: TRBV5-1; CDR3 DNA: TGCGCCAGCAGGGGGGCAACCCCCAAAGAGACCCAGTACTTC; CDR3 protein: CASRGATPKETQYF
clone size: NA; D gene: NA; J gene: TRBJ1-4; V gene: TRBV28; CDR3 DNA: TGTGCCAGCACCAAAGGTGGAGCTCAGAATGAAAAACTGTTTTTT; CDR3 protein: CASTKGGAQNEKLFF
clone size: once; D gene: TRBD1; J gene: TRBJ1-1; V gene: TRBV7-2; CDR3 DNA: TGTGCCAGCAGCATAAGACAGGGAGGCACTGAAGCTTTCTTT; CDR3 protein: CASSIRQGGTEAFF
clone size: NA; D gene: TRBD2; J gene: TRBJ2-3; V gene: TRBV15; CDR3 DNA: TGTGCCACCAGCAGAGAGTCCCGCGGGAGGGGGAGCACAGATACGCAGTATTTT; CDR3 protein: CATSRESRGRGSTDTQYF
clone size: NA; D gene: NA; J gene: TRBJ2-5; V gene: TRBV6-1; CDR3 DNA: TGTGCCAGCAGTGTTCGACAGGCACAAGAGACCCAGTACTTC; CDR3 protein: CASSVRQAQETQYF
clone size: NA; D gene: NA; J gene: TRBJ2-3; V gene: TRBV5-6; CDR3 DNA: TGTGCCAGCAGCTTTGGGGGCCCGGTACGGGGAGAGACGCAGTATTTT; CDR3 protein: CASSFGGPVRGETQYF
clone size: NA; D gene: NA; J gene: TRBJ2-1; V gene: TRBV6-6; CDR3 DNA: TGTGCCAGCAGTTACGGCCTAGCCGCGGACAATGAGCAGTTCTTC; CDR3 protein: CASSYGLAADNEQFF
clone size: NA; D gene: NA; J gene: TRBJ1-4; V gene: TRBV7-2; CDR3 DNA: TGTGCCAGCAGCTTCCATGACGAAAAACTGTTTTTT; CDR3 protein: CASSFHDEKLFF
clone size: NA; D gene: NA; J gene: TRBJ2-3; V gene: TRBV9; CDR3 DNA: TGTGCCAGCAGCGCCCGCGGAGGGACAGATACGCAGTATTTT; CDR3 protein: CASSARGGTDTQYF
clone size: NA; D gene: NA; J gene: TRBJ2-1; V gene: TRBV28; CDR3 DNA: TGTGCCAGCAGTCCCCCGAGGGGATTGTCCTACAATGAGCAGTTCTTC; CDR3 protein: CASSPPRGLSYNEQFF
clone size: NA; D gene: NA; J gene: TRBJ2-7; V gene: TRBV5-4; CDR3 DNA: TGTGCCAGCAGCTTGGGACAGAAAAACGAGCAGTACTTC; CDR3 protein: CASSLGQKNEQYF
clone size: NA; D gene: NA; J gene: TRBJ2-7; V gene: TRBV11-2; CDR3 DNA: TGTGCCAGCAGCTTATCGCACGGCGAGCAGTACTTC; CDR3 protein: CASSLSHGEQYF
clone size: NA; D gene: NA; J gene: TRBJ2-7; V gene: TRBV5-4; CDR3 DNA: TGTGCCAGCAGCCCCGCGAGTAGTACGAACGAGCAGTACTTC; CDR3 protein: CASSPASSTNEQYF
clone size: NA; D gene: NA; J gene: TRBJ2-7; V gene: TRBV10-3; CDR3 DNA: TGTGCCATTGGAGGAGCAGGATCCTACGAGCAGTACTTC; CDR3 protein: CAIGGAGSYEQYF
clone size: NA; D gene: NA; J gene: TRBJ1-1; V gene: TRBV10-1; CDR3 DNA: TGCGCCAGCAGAGGGACGGCGAACACTGAAGCTTTCTTT; CDR3 protein: CASRGTANTEAFF
clone size: NA; D gene: NA; J gene: TRBJ1-3; V gene: TRBV18; CDR3 DNA: TGTGCCAGCTCACCAACAGGAACGGGACGGCTCTCTGGAAACACCATATATTTT; CDR3 protein: CASSPTGTGRLSGNTIYF
clone size: once; D gene: TRBD2; J gene: TRBJ2-7; V gene: TRBV6-5; CDR3 DNA: TGTGCCAGCAGAGAGCGGGAGAGCGCCTACGAGCAGTACTTC; CDR3 protein: CASRERESAYEQYF
clone size: NA; D gene: NA; J gene: TRBJ2-1; V gene: TRBV18; CDR3 DNA: TGTGCCAGCTCACCTCCCGGGAGTTACAATGAGCAGTTCTTC; CDR3 protein: CASSPPGSYNEQFF
clone size: NA; D gene: NA; J gene: TRBJ1-1; V gene: TRBV6-5; CDR3 DNA: TGTGCCAGCAAAGGTACGGTCAACACTGAAGCTTTCTTT; CDR3 protein: CASKGTVNTEAFF